This entry concerns a single T cell receptor (beta chain). Its antigen is still unknown. Here immunoSEQ multiplex PCR was the method, and the copy in TCRdb shows in-frame clones only, minus some. The table lists some 1.4 million clones, roughly 96% of them singletons, with 1% to 1.5% in the top ten. The sample comes from a study of shared clonotypes between healthy human individuals. Findings and limits, study-wide: Against clonotypes common to all four donors, non-shared ones had lower generation probabilities.

Trimming cost V 4 bases and J 3 bases; bases outside gene matches: 9. CDR1 and CDR2 from the germline V gene are KGHSH and LQKENI. The CDR3 runs to 16 residues. The clonotype originates from a young man in good health. The chain is built from TRBV18 and TRBJ2-3, with 8 bases fitting TRBD1. Sequences were obtained from naive CD4+ T cells sorted from blood. Regarding subset: CD45RA+ positively selected. The CDR3 nucleotides are TGTGCCAGCTCACTACGCGGACAGGGTGGTACAGATACGCAGTATTTT. The encoded protein is CASSLRGQGGTDTQYF.